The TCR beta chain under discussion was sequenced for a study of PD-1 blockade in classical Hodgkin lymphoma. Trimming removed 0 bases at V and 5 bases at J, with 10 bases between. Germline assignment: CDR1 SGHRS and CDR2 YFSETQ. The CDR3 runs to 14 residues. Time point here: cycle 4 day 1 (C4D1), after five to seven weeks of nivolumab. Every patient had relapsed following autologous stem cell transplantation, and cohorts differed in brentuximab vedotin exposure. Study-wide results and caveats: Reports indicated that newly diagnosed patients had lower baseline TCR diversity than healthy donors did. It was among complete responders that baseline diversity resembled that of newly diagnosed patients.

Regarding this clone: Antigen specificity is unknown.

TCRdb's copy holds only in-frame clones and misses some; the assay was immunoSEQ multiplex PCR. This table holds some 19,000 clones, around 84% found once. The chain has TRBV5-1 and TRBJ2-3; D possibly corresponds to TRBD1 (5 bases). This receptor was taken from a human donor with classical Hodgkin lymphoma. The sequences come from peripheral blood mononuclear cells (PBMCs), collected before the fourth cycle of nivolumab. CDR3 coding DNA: TGCGCCAGCAGCTTGGAACAGGCCCAAGATACGCAGTATTTT. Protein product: CASSLEQAQDTQYF.